These 12 T cell receptor beta chains originate from one sample sequenced in a study of shared clonotypes between healthy human individuals. Assay: immunoSEQ multiplex PCR; the TCRdb copy retains only in-frame clones and omits some. The table includes about 2 million clones, about 94% detected once. Naive CD8 isolation took CD45RO-negative cells positively selected for CCR7 and excluded terminally differentiated effector memory CD45RA+ cells. The sequenced material came from naive CD8+ T cells sorted from blood. The receptors were gathered from a man between 18 and 35 years old in good health.

A word on this clone: One end of the junction fails to match germline, which may point to a read error. The chain carries TRBV14 and TRBJ1-2, with D unresolved. In germline, CDR1 is SGHDN, CDR2 FVKESK. There are 15 residues in the CDR3. The CDR3 DNA is TGTGCCAGCAGCCAAGAAGAGAGTCCTAACTATGACTACACCTTC. Translated: CASSQEESPNYDYTF.

The chain uses TRBV30 and TRBJ2-5; 7 positions match TRBD2. Trimming removed 2 bases from V and 5 bases from J; junction bases left unmatched: 8. The CDR3 covers 14 residues. Germline CDR1 and CDR2: GTSNPN and SVGIG (reference sequence). This CDR3 is CAWSPPGGWETQYF. The CDR3 nucleotides are TGTGCCTGGAGTCCCCCCGGGGGGTGGGAGACCCAGTACTTC.

CDR3 nucleotides: TGTGCCAGCAGTTTGATCTCTGGGGCCAACGTCCTGACTTTC. Amino acid sequence: CASSLISGANVLTF. J is TRBJ2-6 and V is TRBV6-5; no clear D. Germline V lookup: CDR1 MNHEY, CDR2 SVGAGI. CDR3 size: 14 residues. Between the trimmed V and J ends, which lost 4 bases and 0 bases, there was a span of 4 bases.

V and J are TRBV30 and TRBJ2-7, with 8 bases lining up with TRBD1. The trim removed 4 bases at V and 4 bases at J, leaving 6 bases unmatched. The CDR3 runs 13 residues. Germline V gene lookup returns CDR1 GTSNPN and CDR2 SVGIG (reference sequence). Here the CDR3 reads CAWKDRVSYEQYF. The CDR3 nucleotides are TGTGCCTGGAAGGACAGGGTATCTTACGAGCAGTACTTC.

The chain carries TRBV5-8 and TRBJ1-5, with D unresolved. In germline, CDR1 is SGHTS, CDR2 YDEGEE. This CDR3 spans 15 amino acids. Trimming stripped 0 bases from V and 3 bases from J, with 10 bases between. The CDR3 loop reads CASSLGEGFNQPQHF. The CDR3 nucleotides are TGTGCCAGCAGCTTGGGAGAAGGGTTCAATCAGCCCCAGCATTTT.

This clone was seen just once. The chain uses TRBV9 and TRBJ2-1; 10 nucleotides line up with TRBD2. There are 16 residues in the CDR3. V gave up 0 bases and J gave up 3 bases; unmatched junction bases: 3. Germline assignment: CDR1 SGDLS and CDR2 YYNGEE. The CDR3 sequence is CASSVDPSGGYNEQFF. The CDR3 DNA follows: TGTGCCAGCAGCGTAGATCCTAGCGGGGGCTACAATGAGCAGTTCTTC.

Here the CDR3 reads CASSLEAASGNTIYF. In DNA form, the CDR3 reads TGTGCCAGCAGCTTAGAGGCAGCCTCTGGAAACACCATATATTTT. The V call is TRBV7-6, the J call TRBJ1-3; D not resolved. Germline V lookup: CDR1 SGHVS, CDR2 FNYEAQ. The CDR3 is 15 residues long. The V and J ends lost 1 base and 0 bases respectively, with 7 bases between them.

V is TRBV27 and J is TRBJ2-2; unclear D gene. Germline CDR1 MNHEY, CDR2 SMNVEV (reference sequence). Trimming shortened V by 3 bases and J by 5 bases, and 4 bases separated the two germline ends. The CDR3 length is 12 residues. The CDR3 DNA sequence: TGTGCCAGCAGTTTCGTAACCGGGGAGCTGTTTTTT. This gives the protein CASSFVTGELFF.

This chain uses TRBV11-1 with TRBJ2-1; TRBD1 matches at 12 bases. This CDR3 spans 15 amino acids. With 6 bases clipped from V and 9 bases from J, the junction kept 9 bases outside the gene matches. Germline V gene lookup returns CDR1 SGHAT and CDR2 FQDESV (reference sequence). The CDR3 sequence: CASSPSGTGGSEQFF. CDR3 DNA: TGTGCCAGCAGTCCCTCCGGGACAGGGGGCAGTGAGCAGTTCTTC.

The chain recombines TRBV19 with TRBJ1-5, with TRBD1 identical over 7 bases. Germline V lookup: CDR1 LNHDA, CDR2 SQIVND (reference sequence). The CDR3 is made up of 15 amino acids. Trimming removed 5 bases from V and 1 base from J; junction bases left unmatched: 5. The CDR3 DNA follows: TGTGCCAGTAGTGCCGACAGGGAAAGCAATCAGCCCCAGCATTTT. Protein product: CASSADRESNQPQHF.

This chain connects TRBV7-9 to TRBJ2-7, with D possibly TRBD1 on 6 matching bases. Per the germline V gene, CDR1 is SEHNR and CDR2 is FQNEAQ (reference sequence). V was pared by 4 bases and J by 1 base, with 17 bases between. CDR3 length: 16 residues. CDR3 sequence (DNA): TGTGCCAGCAGCTCAGGGGCGGGTCTCAAGTCCTACGAGCAGTACTTC. It translates to CASSSGAGLKSYEQYF.

The rearrangement joins TRBV27 to TRBJ2-3; D is uncertain. The germline gives CDR1 MNHEY, CDR2 SMNVEV (reference sequence). The V gene lost 1 base and the J gene lost 2 bases, with 10 bases spanning the gap. The CDR3 is 15 amino acids. The CDR3 nucleotides are TGTGCCAGCAGTTTATGGACGCCTCTCACAGATACGCAGTATTTT. Encoded protein: CASSLWTPLTDTQYF.